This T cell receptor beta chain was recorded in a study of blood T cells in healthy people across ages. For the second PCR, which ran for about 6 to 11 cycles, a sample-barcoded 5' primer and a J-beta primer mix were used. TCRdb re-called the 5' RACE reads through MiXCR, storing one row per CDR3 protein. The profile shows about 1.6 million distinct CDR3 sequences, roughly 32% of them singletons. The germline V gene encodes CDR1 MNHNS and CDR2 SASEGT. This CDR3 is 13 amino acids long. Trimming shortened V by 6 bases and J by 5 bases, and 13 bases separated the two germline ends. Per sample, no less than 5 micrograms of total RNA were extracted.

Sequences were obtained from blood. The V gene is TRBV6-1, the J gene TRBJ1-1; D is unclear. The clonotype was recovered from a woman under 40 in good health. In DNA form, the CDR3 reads TGTGCCAGCAGCGCCTTCCCCTTGACTGAAGCTTTCTTT. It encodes CASSAFPLTEAFF.